The rows below give T cell receptor beta chains drawn from one sample of a study of cytomegalovirus exposure and HLA in healthy donors. This table comes from immunoSEQ multiplex PCR, and its TCRdb copy is limited to in-frame clones, with some not included. The sample consists of around 130,000 clones, about 8.6% of them appearing once. Sequencing was carried out using PBMCs. The receptors come from a woman aged 35 to 49 in good health and CMV-seropositive. Each CDR3 is given with its conserved first and last residue. The D gene is left open where the match is weak. The listing skips clone size in some rows; elsewhere it reads once, few, many or a size class.

size: few
V: TRBV6-1
D: NA
J: TRBJ1-4
DNA: TGTGCCAGCAGTGAAGCGCTTCGAGGGGGAGTGAAAAAAAAACTGTTTTTT
CDR3: CASSEALRGGVKKKLFF

size: NA
V: TRBV9
D: NA
J: TRBJ1-1
DNA: TGTGCCAGCAGCCCCCGACTCTGGAACACTGAAGCTTTCTTT
CDR3: CASSPRLWNTEAFF

size: NA
V: TRBV29-1
D: NA
J: TRBJ1-2
DNA: TGCAGCGTTCATGGGGGCGTCGATGGCTACACCTTC
CDR3: CSVHGGVDGYTF

size: few
V: TRBV6-4
D: NA
J: TRBJ1-5
DNA: TGTGCCAGCAGAACAACAAGAAGCAATCAGCCCCAGCATTTT
CDR3: CASRTTRSNQPQHF

size: few
V: TRBV21-1
D: NA
J: TRBJ1-2
DNA: TGTGCCAGCGAGACAGGGGGTACTAAGTATGGCTACACCTTC
CDR3: CASETGGTKYGYTF

size: few
V: TRBV14
D: NA
J: TRBJ2-7
DNA: TGTGCCAGCAGCCCTCAAGGGGCATCGTTCTACGAGCAGTACTTC
CDR3: CASSPQGASFYEQYF

size: few
V: TRBV19
D: NA
J: TRBJ2-1
DNA: TGTGCCAGTAGTCCTCGGACAGCTTCCAATGAGCAGTTCTTC
CDR3: CASSPRTASNEQFF

size: NA
V: TRBV18
D: TRBD2
J: TRBJ2-7
DNA: TGTGCCAGCTCACCTCCCGGGACTAGCGGATACTACGAGCAGTACTTC
CDR3: CASSPPGTSGYYEQYF

size: NA
V: TRBV2
D: TRBD2
J: TRBJ2-7
DNA: TGTGCCAGCAGTGGAGTCCCGGGACTAGCGGGGGGGTTGTACGAGCAGTACTTC
CDR3: CASSGVPGLAGGLYEQYF

size: NA
V: TRBV2
D: NA
J: TRBJ1-5
DNA: TGTGCCAGCAATCTACTGGGGGGGACCTCGGGTCCCCAGCATTTT
CDR3: CASNLLGGTSGPQHF

size: NA
V: TRBV7-6
D: TRBD2
J: TRBJ2-3
DNA: TGTGCCAGCAGCTTAGTGGGGGGAGGGCAAGATACGCAGTATTTT
CDR3: CASSLVGGGQDTQYF

size: few
V: TRBV13
D: TRBD2
J: TRBJ2-1
DNA: TGTGCCAGCAGCCCGGGACTAGCGGGGGGGCCGCTCAACAATGAGCAGTTCTTC
CDR3: CASSPGLAGGPLNNEQFF

size: NA
V: TRBV7-8
D: TRBD2
J: TRBJ2-5
DNA: TGTGCCAGCACCATCATGCGGGGGGCCAAGTCGCGGGAGACCCAGTACTTC
CDR3: CASTIMRGAKSRETQYF

size: few
V: TRBV7-7
D: NA
J: TRBJ1-6
DNA: TGTGCCAGCAGCCGGGCCCTGGAGGGTTCACCCCTCCACTTT
CDR3: CASSRALEGSPLHF

size: few
V: TRBV7-9
D: NA
J: TRBJ1-2
DNA: TGTGCCAGCAGCCCAGACGTGGCAGGGCCACTATGCTTC
CDR3: CASSPDVAGPLCF

size: few
V: TRBV7-8
D: NA
J: TRBJ1-1
DNA: TGTGCCAGCAGAAGAGTGTTCGAAGCTTTCTTT
CDR3: CASRRVFEAFF

size: few
V: TRBV7-8
D: TRBD2
J: TRBJ2-7
DNA: TGTGCCAGCAGCTTAGTATGGGGAGGGGACGAGCAGTACTTC
CDR3: CASSLVWGGDEQYF

size: NA
V: TRBV27
D: TRBD1
J: TRBJ1-2
DNA: TGTGCCAGCGGGATTTACAGGGGCCTGCACACCTTC
CDR3: CASGIYRGLHTF